The source of this T cell receptor beta chain is a study of sequential checkpoint blockade in melanoma. Overall study context: First-line arms were nivolumab then ipilimumab, or the reverse, randomized 1:1. Maintenance nivolumab came after either treatment sequence.

Treatment defined: randomized to nivolumab then ipilimumab (arm A) or the reverse (arm B). DNA-damaging chemotherapy had not been given to any patient beforehand. Repertoires were generated with immunoSEQ multiplex PCR, while TCRdb's copy carries only in-frame clones and drops some. The table includes under 25,000 clones, about 81% detected once. Trimming took 0 bases from V and 1 from J, leaving 3 bases between them. From germline, CDR1 is LNHNV and CDR2 YYDKDF (reference sequence). CDR3 length equals 13 residues. The receptor was derived from a human donor with melanoma. The specimen was CD8+ T cells sorted from blood (inferred from file names), collected from a patient given nivolumab and ipilimumab in sequence. This chain joins TRBV15 and TRBJ1-2; D not certain. The CDR3 sequence is CATSRDSNYGYTF. Here the CDR3 DNA reads TGTGCCACCAGCAGAGACAGTAACTATGGCTACACCTTC.